Sequencing of this TCR beta chain was carried out in a study of blood T cell repertoires in COVID-19. Study overall: Sources were T cells, B-cell-depleted T cells, or PBMCs; the material itself was cDNA or gDNA.

Profiled with immunoSEQ multiplex PCR; TCRdb holds only in-frame clones, not every one. Among a few hundred thousand clones listed, approximately 88% were seen once. In germline, CDR1 is LNHDA, CDR2 SQIVND (reference sequence). The CDR3 covers 16 residues. With 5 bases clipped from V and 3 bases from J, the junction kept 10 bases outside the gene matches. The chain combines TRBV19 with TRBJ2-4, with 7 bases identical to TRBD1. The clonotype was recovered from a woman aged 40 to 55 with acute COVID-19. Sequenced: PBMCs or T cells enriched from blood (not recorded which). The CDR3 here is CASSPSRRDSKNIQYF. CDR3 in DNA: TGTGCCAGTAGTCCATCCCGCCGGGACAGCAAAAACATTCAGTACTTC. Together with reference TRBV19 and TRBJ2-4, the CDR3 gives the full variable domain: DGGITQSPKYLFRKEGQNVTLSCEQNLNHDAMYWYRQDPGQGLRLIYYSQIVNDFQKGDIAEGYSVSREKKESFPLTVTSAQKNPTAFYLCASSPSRRDSKNIQYFGAGTRLSVL.